What follows describes a single TCR beta chain. Measured with immunoSEQ multiplex PCR; TCRdb has only the in-frame clones, and not every one. This repertoire shows about 98,000 clones, roughly 82% found once; its top ten account for 11%. This sample was included in a study of blood T cell repertoires in COVID-19. About the study: Donors in the United States, Italy and Spain gave samples during acute or convalescent COVID-19. From T cells, B-cell-depleted T cells, or PBMCs came the material, which was cDNA or gDNA.

The CDR3 runs 14 residues. With 4 bases clipped from V and 2 bases from J, the junction kept 5 bases outside the gene matches. Germline CDR1 reads ENHRY; CDR2 reads SYGVKD. The source of this sequence is a man aged 65-85 years with active or convalescent COVID-19. V and J are TRBV10-3 and TRBJ2-7; 7 bases fit TRBD1. The sample was peripheral blood. Here the CDR3 reads CAISAWDSTYEQYF. The CDR3 coding sequence is TGTGCCATCAGTGCCTGGGACAGTACCTACGAGCAGTACTTC.